This entry features one T cell receptor beta chain sequence. This sample is drawn from a study of blood T cell repertoires in COVID-19. Study at large: Collection of acute and convalescent COVID-19 samples took place in the United States, Italy and Spain.

Germline CDR1 reads SGHTA; CDR2 reads FQGNSA. J was trimmed by 0 bases and V by 2 bases; bases with no gene match: 7. There are 17 residues in the CDR3. Authors' analysis steps: Estimation of nucleated cell counts was performed using reference gene primer amplification. TCRdb keeps only in-frame clones here, not all; method: immunoSEQ multiplex PCR. D and trimming were read from the DNA, whereas the V and J calls and clone size are those reported in that table. The sample records approximately 44,000 clones, around 90% being singletons. Sequencing input: peripheral blood. The chain employs TRBV7-2 and TRBJ2-1, with 7 positions matching TRBD2. This receptor was taken from a woman aged 80 or over with acute or convalescent COVID-19. The CDR3 protein is CASSLRASGFSYNEQFF. CDR3 nucleotides: TGTGCCAGCAGCTTAAGGGCTAGCGGTTTCTCCTACAATGAGCAGTTCTTC.